This T cell receptor (beta chain) was identified in a study of response to subunit inactivated influenza vaccine. Study-wide results and caveats: The authors put forward the suggestion that each seasonal influenza vaccination may bring in only a limited number of new T cells.

TCRdb reanalysed the RT-PCR reads using MiXCR and keeps one entry per CDR3 protein. Of 650,000 to 800,000 distinct CDR3 sequences in the sample, approximately 17% were seen once. Concerning this clonotype itself: The antigen remains undetermined.

Trimming removed 7 bases from V and 6 bases from J, with 7 bases in between. Germline lookup yields CDR1 MDHEN and CDR2 SYDVKM. The CDR3 covers 11 residues. This TCR came from a man aged 45-60 years who received an inactivated influenza vaccine. Sample: PBMCs from blood, taken less than 6 days after vaccination. The J gene is TRBJ2-1, the V gene TRBV28; tentative D call: TRBD1 (5 bases). This CDR3 is CASKQVNEQFF. For the CDR3, the DNA is TGTGCCAGCAAACAGGTCAATGAGCAGTTCTTC.